Presented here are 27 T cell receptor beta chains from one specimen sequenced in a study of shared clonotypes between healthy human individuals. Clones were read by immunoSEQ multiplex PCR, and TCRdb kept only the in-frame ones, dropping some. The data hold 400,000 to 600,000 clones, with 90% to 96% observed a single time. The specimen was naive CD4+ T cells sorted from blood. Subset described: CD45RA+ positively selected. The receptor source for this set is a woman in her twenties or thirties in good health.

To note about this clone: This CDR3 is also generated by other DNA sequences in the sample. This rearrangement joins TRBV7-9 to TRBJ2-3; no firm D call. This CDR3 comprises 14 residues. From germline, CDR1 is SEHNR and CDR2 FQNEAQ (reference sequence). V was clipped by 3 bases and J by 2 bases, with 9 bases between them. Here the CDR3 DNA reads TGTGCCAGCAGCTTCGGCCTTAACACAGATACGCAGTATTTT. Translating gives CASSFGLNTDTQYF.

V usage is TRBV14 and J usage is TRBJ2-7, with a tentative D call TRBD2 (6 bases). Germline assignment: CDR1 SGHDN and CDR2 FVKESK. CDR3 size: 15 residues. The V and J ends lost 2 bases and 5 bases respectively, with 16 bases between them. The CDR3 region is CASSQFVLASDEQYF. The CDR3, as DNA: TGTGCCAGCAGCCAATTTGTACTAGCAAGTGACGAGCAGTACTTC.

The gene calls are TRBV9 and TRBJ2-2, with TRBD1 as a possible D gene (6 bases). Germline CDR1 SGDLS, CDR2 YYNGEE. The V gene lost 3 bases and the J gene lost 1 base, with 7 bases spanning the gap. The CDR3 is 14 residues long. The CDR3 coding sequence is TGTGCCAGCAGCGCGGGACAGAACACCGGGGAGCTGTTTTTT. It is translated as CASSAGQNTGELFF.

The chain recombines TRBV9 with TRBJ1-4; D remains ambiguous. CDR1 is SGDLS and CDR2 is YYNGEE in the germline V gene. The CDR3 length is 14 residues. V was clipped by 4 bases and J by 4 bases, with 11 bases between them. This chain's CDR3 is CASSLKLSNEKLFF. CDR3 nucleotide sequence: TGTGCCAGCAGCCTCAAGTTGAGTAATGAAAAACTGTTTTTT.

The V gene is TRBV6-5, the J gene TRBJ2-5; the D is unclear. The germline V gene encodes CDR1 MNHEY and CDR2 SVGAGI. The CDR3 is made up of 15 amino acids. Between the trimmed V and J ends, which lost 2 bases and 2 bases, there was a span of 12 bases. CDR3 nucleotide sequence: TGTGCCAGCAGTTACACGGCCAGGCGACAAGAGACCCAGTACTTC. Translated, it gives CASSYTARRQETQYF.

The J gene is TRBJ2-3, the V gene TRBV4-2, with 9 bases lining up with TRBD2. The junction had 14 bases not matched to a gene; V was cut back by 4 bases and J by 6 bases. The CDR3 contains 17 residues. Germline V gene data show CDR1 as LGHNA and CDR2 as YNFKEQ. Here the CDR3 DNA reads TGTGCCAGCAGCCGAGCGTGGGGCGGGAGGGCCGGTGATACGCAGTATTTT. Its protein is CASSRAWGGRAGDTQYF.

Worth noting for this clone: Other DNA sequences in the same sample also yield this CDR3. The rearrangement links TRBV5-1 to TRBJ2-3; 11 bases map to TRBD2. The germline gives CDR1 SGHRS, CDR2 YFSETQ. V lost 4 bases and J lost 0; bases outside the gene matches: 4. The CDR3 extends over 16 amino acids. In DNA, the CDR3 is TGCGCCAGCAGCCTTCGGACTAGCGGGAGCACAGATACGCAGTATTTT. Its translation is CASSLRTSGSTDTQYF.

The chain employs TRBV6-4 and TRBJ1-5; D ambiguous. Germline-derived CDR1 and CDR2 are MRHNA and SNTAGT. The CDR3 loop spans 13 amino acids. V lost 4 bases to trimming and J lost 3 bases, with 7 bases between them. This CDR3 is CASSVEYNQPQHF. CDR3 nucleotide sequence: TGTGCCAGCAGTGTGGAGTACAATCAGCCCCAGCATTTT.

The chain employs TRBV11-2 and TRBJ2-1; TRBD2 matches at 14 bases. The V gene's germline CDR1 is SGHAT and CDR2 FQNNGV. CDR3 length: 15 amino acids. Germline trimming cut 5 bases from V and 9 bases from J; bases unmatched to any gene: 6. The CDR3 loop is CASSKGTSGRLEQFF. DNA of the CDR3: TGTGCCAGCAGCAAGGGGACTAGCGGGAGACTTGAGCAGTTCTTC.

This chain connects TRBV28 to TRBJ2-7; 7 bases fit TRBD1. Germline-derived CDR1 and CDR2 are MDHEN and SYDVKM. The V gene end was trimmed by 6 bases and the J gene end by 2 bases; junction bases not matched to a gene: 7. The length of the CDR3 is 14 residues. This CDR3 is CASRSGTAPYEQYF. Written as DNA, the CDR3 is TGTGCCAGCAGGTCCGGGACAGCCCCCTACGAGCAGTACTTC.

The rearrangement uses TRBV6-5 and TRBJ2-2; perhaps TRBD1 as D (5 bases). This CDR3 has 14 residues. Trimming removed 6 bases at V and 1 base at J, with 9 bases between. The germline CDR1 and CDR2 sequences are MNHEY and SVGAGI. The CDR3 region is CASSLTENTGELFF. CDR3 coding DNA: TGTGCCAGCAGCTTGACAGAGAACACCGGGGAGCTGTTTTTT.

As regards this clone: Its ends do not fully match the called genes, so a read error is possible. CDR3 residues: CASTLRQGLQMNTEAFF. CDR3 coding DNA: TGTGCCAGCACCTTGAGACAGGGTCTTCAGATGAACACTGAAGCTTTCTTT. This rearrangement joins TRBV5-4 to TRBJ1-1; 7 bases match TRBD1. The CDR3 is 17 residues long. The V gene's germline CDR1 is SGHNT and CDR2 YYREEE (reference sequence).

The rearrangement uses TRBV27 and TRBJ2-7; TRBD2 is a possible D gene (5 bases). Looked up from germline, CDR1 is MNHEY and CDR2 is SMNVEV (reference sequence). The CDR3 has 15 residues. Trimming left V 2 bases short and J 4 bases short, with 15 bases between. The CDR3 is CASSLTLAPEYEQYF. The CDR3 DNA reads as TGTGCCAGCAGTTTAACCCTAGCTCCAGAATACGAGCAGTACTTC.

This rearrangement joins TRBV6-6 to TRBJ2-1; D is possibly TRBD2 (6 bases). V lost 8 bases and J lost 0, with 11 bases in between. Germline-derived CDR1 and CDR2 are MNHNY and SVGAGI (reference sequence). The CDR3 covers 14 residues. The CDR3 is CASGGASSYNEQFF. DNA of the CDR3: TGTGCCAGCGGCGGGGCAAGCTCCTACAATGAGCAGTTCTTC.

The chain combines TRBV11-2 with TRBJ2-1, with a tentative D call TRBD2 (6 bases). CDR3 length: 17 amino acids. Per germline, CDR1 SGHAT and CDR2 FQNNGV. V was clipped by 5 bases and J by 0 bases, with 17 bases between them. CDR3 DNA: TGTGCCAGCAGCCCCAAGTACGGGAGCCGCTCCTACAATGAGCAGTTCTTC. This codes for CASSPKYGSRSYNEQFF.

The chain links TRBV15 to TRBJ2-7; perhaps TRBD1 as D (5 bases). Germline loops: CDR1 LNHNV, CDR2 YYDKDF (reference sequence). The V end lost 1 base, the J end lost 4 bases, and 8 bases lay between the germline ends. The CDR3 contains 13 residues. The CDR3 loop reads CATSRGTNYEQYF. Here the CDR3 DNA reads TGTGCCACCAGCAGAGGGACAAATTACGAGCAGTACTTC.

This chain links TRBV28 with TRBJ1-3; no firm D call. CDR3 size: 16 residues. Germline CDR1 reads MDHEN; CDR2 reads SYDVKM. V was shortened by 6 bases and J by 0 bases, with 15 bases between the two germline ends. The CDR3 DNA is TGTGCCAGCAGCTCCCCCGGCGGCTTCTCTGGAAACACCATATATTTT. Translating it yields CASSSPGGFSGNTIYF. Full variable domain (outside the CDR3, taken from reference TRBV28 and TRBJ1-3): DVKVTQSSRYLVKRTGEKVFLECVQDMDHENMFWYRQDPGLGLRLIYFSYDVKMKEKGDIPEGYSVSREKKERFSLILESASTNQTSMYLCASSSPGGFSGNTIYFGEGSWLTVV.

This chain uses TRBV19 with TRBJ1-5; possibly TRBD1 for D (5 bases). V was pared by 3 bases and J by 7 bases, with 13 bases between. The CDR3 has 14 residues. CDR1 and CDR2 from the germline V gene are LNHDA and SQIVND (reference sequence). The CDR3 spells CASSIRGVGQPQHF. CDR3 nucleotide sequence: TGTGCCAGTAGTATCCGGGGGGTCGGCCAGCCCCAGCATTTT.

The gene calls are TRBV5-1 and TRBJ1-2; no reliable D call. Germline V lookup: CDR1 SGHRS, CDR2 YFSETQ. V was trimmed by 4 bases and J by 4 bases, leaving 17 bases between them. This CDR3 region has 15 residues. CDR3 nucleotides: TGCGCCAGCAGCCCAAACCCGGAGTGGCTCTATGGCTACACCTTC. It codes for CASSPNPEWLYGYTF.

The gene calls are TRBV11-2 and TRBJ2-2; D call uncertain. The CDR3 is 13 residues long. The germline CDR1 and CDR2 sequences are SGHAT and FQNNGV. The germline V and J ends were trimmed by 0 bases and 9 bases, with 8 bases remaining between them. The CDR3, as DNA: TGTGCCAGCAGCTTAGATAGGTTGAGGGAGCTGTTTTTT. This gives the protein CASSLDRLRELFF.

This chain links TRBV7-6 with TRBJ2-7; D is uncertain. The CDR3 sequence is 12 residues long. V was cut by 1 base and J by 6 bases, with 7 bases left in between. CDR1 is SGHVS and CDR2 is FNYEAQ in the germline V gene. The CDR3 DNA follows: TGTGCCAGCAGCTTAGGCCGCTCCGAGCAGTACTTC. It translates to CASSLGRSEQYF.

This chain uses TRBV28 with TRBJ2-7; D is ambiguous. CDR3 length equals 13 residues. Germline lookup yields CDR1 MDHEN and CDR2 SYDVKM. Trimming pared 5 bases from V and 6 bases from J, leaving 14 bases between. CDR3 sequence reads: CASSPPPGGEQYF. CDR3 DNA sequence: TGTGCCAGCAGTCCCCCCCCGGGCGGCGAGCAGTACTTC.

The rearrangement uses TRBV27 and TRBJ1-4; D ambiguous. This CDR3 has 16 amino acids. Trimming stripped 6 bases from V and 7 bases from J, with 21 bases between. Germline CDR1 MNHEY, CDR2 SMNVEV (reference sequence). The CDR3 loop reads CASRRGVDPLSEKLFF. Written as DNA, the CDR3 is TGTGCCAGCAGGCGGGGAGTAGACCCGCTTAGTGAAAAACTGTTTTTT.

The V gene is TRBV19, the J gene TRBJ2-2; perhaps TRBD2 as D (6 bases). This CDR3 spans 14 amino acids. Trimming cost V 10 bases and J 7 bases, with 19 bases left between them. CDR1 and CDR2 from the germline V gene are LNHDA and SQIVND (reference sequence). CDR3 bases: TGTGCCACAAGGCTAGCTGGGGGGAACGGGGAGCTGTTTTTT. It is translated as CATRLAGGNGELFF.

This clone appeared once. CDR3 sequence reads: CASSLAQGTQYF. The CDR3 coding sequence is TGTGCCAGCAGCTTAGCCCAGGGTACGCAGTATTTT. The J gene is TRBJ2-3, the V gene TRBV11-3; maybe TRBD1 (5 bases). Germline CDR1 reads SGHNT; CDR2 reads YENEEA. V shed 1 base and J shed 8 bases, with 7 bases lying between them. This CDR3 spans 12 amino acids.

This clone occurred a few times. This sequence joins TRBV20-1 and TRBJ1-2; 7 bases fit TRBD1. The CDR3 is 11 residues long. Germline trimming cut 2 bases from V and 7 bases from J; bases unmatched to any gene: 1. Germline loops: CDR1 DFQATT, CDR2 SNEGSKA (reference sequence). The CDR3 DNA reads as TGCAGTGCTAGACAGGGGGTTGGCTACACCTTC. Amino acids: CSARQGVGYTF.

J is TRBJ2-5 and V is TRBV5-1, with D hard to call. The CDR3 spans 13 residues. From germline, CDR1 is SGHRS and CDR2 YFSETQ. V lost 5 bases and J lost 1, with 9 bases in between. CDR3 amino acids: CASSDPPQETQYF. The CDR3 DNA reads TGCGCCAGCAGTGACCCTCCCCAAGAGACCCAGTACTTC.